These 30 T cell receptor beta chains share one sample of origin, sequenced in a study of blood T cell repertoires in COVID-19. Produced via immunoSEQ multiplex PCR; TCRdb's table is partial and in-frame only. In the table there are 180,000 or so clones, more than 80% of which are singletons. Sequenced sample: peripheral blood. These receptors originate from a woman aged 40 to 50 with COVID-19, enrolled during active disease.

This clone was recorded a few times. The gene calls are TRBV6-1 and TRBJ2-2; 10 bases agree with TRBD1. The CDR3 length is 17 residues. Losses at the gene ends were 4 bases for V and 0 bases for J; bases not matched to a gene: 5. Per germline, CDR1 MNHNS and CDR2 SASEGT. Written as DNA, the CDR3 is TGTGCCAGCAGTGCCCGTGGACAGGGGGCGAACACCGGGGAGCTGTTTTTT. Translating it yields CASSARGQGANTGELFF.

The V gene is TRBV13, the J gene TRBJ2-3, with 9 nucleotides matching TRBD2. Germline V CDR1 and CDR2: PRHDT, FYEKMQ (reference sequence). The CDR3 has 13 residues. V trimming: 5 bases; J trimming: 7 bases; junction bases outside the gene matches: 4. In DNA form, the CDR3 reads TGTGCCAGCAGCGCGGGGGGGCCTAATACGCAGTATTTT. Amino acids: CASSAGGPNTQYF.

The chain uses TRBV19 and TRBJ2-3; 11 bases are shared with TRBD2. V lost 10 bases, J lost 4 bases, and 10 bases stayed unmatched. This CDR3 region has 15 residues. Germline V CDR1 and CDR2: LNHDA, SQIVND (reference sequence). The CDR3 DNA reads TGTGCCACCCTAGCGGGAGGCCTGAAATCAGATACGCAGTATTTT. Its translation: CATLAGGLKSDTQYF.

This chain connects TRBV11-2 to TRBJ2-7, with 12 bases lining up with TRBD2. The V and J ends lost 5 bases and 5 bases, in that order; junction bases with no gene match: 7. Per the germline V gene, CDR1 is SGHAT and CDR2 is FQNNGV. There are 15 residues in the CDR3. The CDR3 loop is CASSPLAGGRNEQYF. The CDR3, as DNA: TGTGCCAGCAGCCCGCTAGCGGGAGGGCGAAACGAGCAGTACTTC. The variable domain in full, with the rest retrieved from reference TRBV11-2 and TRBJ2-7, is EAGVAQSPRYKIIEKRQSVAFWCNPISGHATLYWYQQILGQGPKLLIQFQNNGVVDDSQLPKDRFSAERLKGVDSTLKIQPAKLEDSAVYLCASSPLAGGRNEQYFGPGTRLTVT.

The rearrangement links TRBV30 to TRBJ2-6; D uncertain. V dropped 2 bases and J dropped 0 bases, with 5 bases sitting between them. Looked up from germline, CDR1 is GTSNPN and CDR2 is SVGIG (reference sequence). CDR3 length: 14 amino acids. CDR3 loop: CAWSRGSGANVLTF. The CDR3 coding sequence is TGTGCCTGGAGTCGCGGCTCTGGGGCCAACGTCCTGACTTTC.

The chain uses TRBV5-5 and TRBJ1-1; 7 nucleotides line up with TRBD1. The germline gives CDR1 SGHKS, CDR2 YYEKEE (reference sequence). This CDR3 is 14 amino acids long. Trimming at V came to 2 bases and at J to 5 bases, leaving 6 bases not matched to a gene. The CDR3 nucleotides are TGTGCCAGCAGCTTAACATCAGGGGGGACTGAAGCTTTCTTT. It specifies CASSLTSGGTEAFF.

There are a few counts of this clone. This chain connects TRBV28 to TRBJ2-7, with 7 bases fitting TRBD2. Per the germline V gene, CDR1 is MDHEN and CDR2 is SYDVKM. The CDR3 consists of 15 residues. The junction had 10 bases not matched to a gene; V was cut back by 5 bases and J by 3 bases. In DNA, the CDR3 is TGTGCCAGCAGTCGCCCAGTGGGGGGGAACTACGAGCAGTACTTC. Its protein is CASSRPVGGNYEQYF.

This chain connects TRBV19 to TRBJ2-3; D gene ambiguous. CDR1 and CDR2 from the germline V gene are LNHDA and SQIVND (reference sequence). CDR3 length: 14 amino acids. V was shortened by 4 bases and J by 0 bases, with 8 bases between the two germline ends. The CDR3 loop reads CASSTGWSTDTQYF. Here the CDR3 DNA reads TGTGCCAGTAGTACCGGGTGGAGCACAGATACGCAGTATTTT.

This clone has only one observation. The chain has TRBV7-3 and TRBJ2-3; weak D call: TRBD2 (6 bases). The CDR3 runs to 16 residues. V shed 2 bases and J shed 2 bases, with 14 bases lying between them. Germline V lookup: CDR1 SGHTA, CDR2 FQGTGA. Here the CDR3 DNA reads TGTGCCAGCAGCTTAGGGACTGGGGGGTTCACAGATACGCAGTATTTT. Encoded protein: CASSLGTGGFTDTQYF.

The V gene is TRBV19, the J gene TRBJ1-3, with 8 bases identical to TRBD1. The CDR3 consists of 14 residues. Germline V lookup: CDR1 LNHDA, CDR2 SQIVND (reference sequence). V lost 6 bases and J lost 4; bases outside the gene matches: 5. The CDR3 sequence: CASRDRAGGNTIYF. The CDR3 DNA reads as TGTGCCAGTAGGGACAGGGCGGGAGGAAACACCATATATTTT. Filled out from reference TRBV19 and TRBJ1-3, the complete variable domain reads DGGITQSPKYLFRKEGQNVTLSCEQNLNHDAMYWYRQDPGQGLRLIYYSQIVNDFQKGDIAEGYSVSREKKESFPLTVTSAQKNPTAFYLCASRDRAGGNTIYFGEGSWLTVV.

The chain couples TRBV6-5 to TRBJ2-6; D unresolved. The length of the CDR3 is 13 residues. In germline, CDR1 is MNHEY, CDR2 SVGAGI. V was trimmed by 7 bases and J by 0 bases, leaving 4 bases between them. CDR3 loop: CASTPSGANVLTF. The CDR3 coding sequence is TGTGCCAGCACTCCCTCTGGGGCCAACGTCCTGACTTTC.

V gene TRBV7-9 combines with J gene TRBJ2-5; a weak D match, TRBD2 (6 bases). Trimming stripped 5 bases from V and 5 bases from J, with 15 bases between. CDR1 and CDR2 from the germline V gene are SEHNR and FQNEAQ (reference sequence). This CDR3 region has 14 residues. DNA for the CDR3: TGTGCCAGCAGCCAAGGTTGGGAGGAGGAGACCCAGTACTTC. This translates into CASSQGWEEETQYF.

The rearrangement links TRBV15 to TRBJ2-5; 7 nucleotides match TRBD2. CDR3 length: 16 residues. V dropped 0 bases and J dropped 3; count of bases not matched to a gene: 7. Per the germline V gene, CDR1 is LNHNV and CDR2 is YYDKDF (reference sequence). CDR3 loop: CATSRDLEGGKETQYF. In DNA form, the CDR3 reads TGTGCCACCAGCAGAGATTTGGAGGGAGGGAAAGAGACCCAGTACTTC.

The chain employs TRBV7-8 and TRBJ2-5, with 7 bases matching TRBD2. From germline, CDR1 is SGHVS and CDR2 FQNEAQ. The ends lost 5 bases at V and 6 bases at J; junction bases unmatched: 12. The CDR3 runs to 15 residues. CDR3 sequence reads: CASSAWGEGLKTQYF. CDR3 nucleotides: TGTGCCAGCAGCGCATGGGGGGAGGGGTTGAAGACCCAGTACTTC. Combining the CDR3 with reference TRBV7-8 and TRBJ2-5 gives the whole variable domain GAGVSQSPRYKVAKRGQDVALRCDPISGHVSLFWYQQALGQGPEFLTYFQNEAQLDKSGLPSDRFFAERPEGSVSTLKIQRTQQEDSAVYLCASSAWGEGLKTQYFGPGTRLLVL.

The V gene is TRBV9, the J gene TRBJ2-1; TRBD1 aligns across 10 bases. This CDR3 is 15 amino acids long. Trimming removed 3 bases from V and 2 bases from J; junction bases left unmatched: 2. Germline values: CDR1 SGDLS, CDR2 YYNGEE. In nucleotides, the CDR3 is TGTGCCAGCAGCGCCGGACAGGGGGCCTACAATGAGCAGTTCTTC. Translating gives CASSAGQGAYNEQFF.

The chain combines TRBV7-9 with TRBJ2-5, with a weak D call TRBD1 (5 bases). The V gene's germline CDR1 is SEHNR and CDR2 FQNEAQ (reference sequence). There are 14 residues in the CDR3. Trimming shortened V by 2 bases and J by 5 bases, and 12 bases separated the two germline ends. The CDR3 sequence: CASSLLSGLETQYF. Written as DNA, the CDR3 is TGTGCCAGCAGCTTACTTTCAGGGTTGGAGACCCAGTACTTC.

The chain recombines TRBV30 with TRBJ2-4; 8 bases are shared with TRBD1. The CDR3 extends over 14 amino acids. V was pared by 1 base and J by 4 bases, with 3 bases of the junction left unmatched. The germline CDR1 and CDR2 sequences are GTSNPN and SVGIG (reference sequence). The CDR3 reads CAWSGRGLKNIQYF. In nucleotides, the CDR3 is TGTGCCTGGAGTGGCAGGGGGCTAAAAAACATTCAGTACTTC.

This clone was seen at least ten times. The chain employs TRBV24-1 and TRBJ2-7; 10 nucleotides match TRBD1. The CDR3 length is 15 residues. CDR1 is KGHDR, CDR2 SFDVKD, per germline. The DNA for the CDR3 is TGTGCCAACAGTGGGACAGGGGTGAGCTCCTACGAGCAGTACGTC. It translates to CANSGTGVSSYEQYV.

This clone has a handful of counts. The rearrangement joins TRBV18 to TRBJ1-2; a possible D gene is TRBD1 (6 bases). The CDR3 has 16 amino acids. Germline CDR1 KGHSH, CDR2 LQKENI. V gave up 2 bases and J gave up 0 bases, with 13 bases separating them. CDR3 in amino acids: CASSPSEWTANYGYTF. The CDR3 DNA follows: TGTGCCAGCTCACCATCAGAATGGACAGCTAACTATGGCTACACCTTC. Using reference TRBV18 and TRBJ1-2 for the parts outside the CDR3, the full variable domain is NAGVMQNPRHLVRRRGQEARLRCSPMKGHSHVYWYRQLPEEGLKFMVYLQKENIIDESGMPKERFSAEFPKEGPSILRIQQVVRGDSAAYFCASSPSEWTANYGYTFGSGTRLTVV.

The CDR3 bases are TGTGCCATCAGTGCCTCAAGGGGAGGGAGCTCCTATAATTCACCCCTCCACTTT. It codes for CAISASRGGSSYNSPLHF. The rearrangement uses TRBV10-3 and TRBJ1-6; the D gene is possibly TRBD1 (5 bases). The CDR3 loop spans 18 amino acids. Between the trimmed V and J ends, which lost 4 bases and 0 bases, there was a span of 16 bases. Germline assignment: CDR1 ENHRY and CDR2 SYGVKD.

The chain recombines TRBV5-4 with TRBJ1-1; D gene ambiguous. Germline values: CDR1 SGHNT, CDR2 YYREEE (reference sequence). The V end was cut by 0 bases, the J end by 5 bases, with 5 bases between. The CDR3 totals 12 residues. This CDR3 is CASSLARTEAFF. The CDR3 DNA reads TGTGCCAGCAGCTTGGCGAGGACTGAAGCTTTCTTT.

CDR3 residues: CASSLDRGVGGYTF. In DNA, the CDR3 is TGTGCCAGCAGTCTAGACAGGGGGGTGGGAGGCTACACCTTC. This rearrangement joins TRBV28 to TRBJ1-2, with 9 bases fitting TRBD1. This CDR3 spans 14 amino acids. With 5 bases clipped from V and 8 bases from J, the junction kept 9 bases outside the gene matches. Per germline, CDR1 MDHEN and CDR2 SYDVKM.

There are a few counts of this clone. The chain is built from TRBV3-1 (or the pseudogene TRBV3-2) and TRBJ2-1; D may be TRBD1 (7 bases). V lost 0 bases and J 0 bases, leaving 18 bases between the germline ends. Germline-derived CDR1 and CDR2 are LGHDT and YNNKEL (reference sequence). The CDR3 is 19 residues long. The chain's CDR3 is CASSQDGGGPPSSYNEQFF. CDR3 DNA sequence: TGTGCCAGCAGCCAAGATGGAGGGGGCCCCCCTAGCTCCTACAATGAGCAGTTCTTC.

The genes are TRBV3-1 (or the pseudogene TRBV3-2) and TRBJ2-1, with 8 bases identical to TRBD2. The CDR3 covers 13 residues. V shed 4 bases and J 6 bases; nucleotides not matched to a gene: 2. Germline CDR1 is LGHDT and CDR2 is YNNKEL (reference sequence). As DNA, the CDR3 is TGTGCCAGCAGCCCTGGACTAGCCAATGAGCAGTTCTTC. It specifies CASSPGLANEQFF.

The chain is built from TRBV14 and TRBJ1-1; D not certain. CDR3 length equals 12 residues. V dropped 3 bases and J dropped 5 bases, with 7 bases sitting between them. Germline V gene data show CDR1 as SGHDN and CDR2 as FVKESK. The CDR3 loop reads CASSHLRTEAFF. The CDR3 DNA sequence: TGTGCCAGCAGCCACCTCCGGACTGAAGCTTTCTTT.

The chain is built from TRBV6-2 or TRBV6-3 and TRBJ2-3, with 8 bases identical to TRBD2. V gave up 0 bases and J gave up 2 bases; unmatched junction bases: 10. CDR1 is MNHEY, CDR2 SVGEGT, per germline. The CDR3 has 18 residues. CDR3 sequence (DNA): TGTGCCAGCAGTTACTCGGTCGATGAGCGGGGGCTCACAGATACGCAGTATTTT. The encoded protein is CASSYSVDERGLTDTQYF.

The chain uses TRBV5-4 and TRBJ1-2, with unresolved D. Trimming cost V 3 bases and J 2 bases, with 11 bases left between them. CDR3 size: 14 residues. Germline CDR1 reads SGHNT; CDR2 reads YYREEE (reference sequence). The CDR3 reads CASSSPTRNYGYTF. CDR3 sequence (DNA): TGTGCCAGCAGCTCGCCCACCCGGAACTATGGCTACACCTTC.

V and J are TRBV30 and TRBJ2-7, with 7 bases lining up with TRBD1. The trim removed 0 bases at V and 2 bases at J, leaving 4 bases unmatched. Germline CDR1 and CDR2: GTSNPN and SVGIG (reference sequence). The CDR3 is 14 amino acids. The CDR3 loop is CAWSVQGLTYEQYV. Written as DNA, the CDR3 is TGTGCCTGGAGTGTACAGGGGCTCACCTACGAGCAGTACGTC.

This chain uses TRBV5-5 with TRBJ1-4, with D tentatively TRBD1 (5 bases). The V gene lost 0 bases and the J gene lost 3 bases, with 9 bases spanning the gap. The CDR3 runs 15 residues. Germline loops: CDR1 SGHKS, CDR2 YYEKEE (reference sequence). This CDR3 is CASSLGGGANEKLFF. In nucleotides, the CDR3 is TGTGCCAGCAGCTTGGGCGGGGGAGCTAATGAAAAACTGTTTTTT.

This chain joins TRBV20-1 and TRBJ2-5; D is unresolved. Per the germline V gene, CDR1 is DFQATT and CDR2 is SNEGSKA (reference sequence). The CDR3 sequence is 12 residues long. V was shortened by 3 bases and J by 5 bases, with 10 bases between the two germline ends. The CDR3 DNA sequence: TGCAGTGCTAGTGACACGGTCGAGACCCAGTACTTC. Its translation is CSASDTVETQYF.